This T cell receptor (beta chain) was captured in a study of PD-1 blockade in classical Hodgkin lymphoma. Study observations and caveats: Repertoire differences lack defined causes, possibly disease activity or prior therapy.

Data came from immunoSEQ multiplex PCR; TCRdb stores just in-frame clones and leaves some out. The repertoire consists of 25,000 to 35,000 clones, with over 75% occurring once and the leading ten covering around 15%. A word on this clone: What it recognizes is unknown.

Germline V gene lookup returns CDR1 SGHAT and CDR2 FQNNGV. The length of the CDR3 is 19 residues. Germline trimming cut 4 bases from V and 4 bases from J; bases unmatched to any gene: 18. Time point indicated: cycle 4 day 1 (C4D1), after five to seven weeks of nivolumab. In every patient, relapse followed autologous stem cell transplantation, while exposure to brentuximab vedotin differed. V is TRBV11-2 and J is TRBJ2-5; TRBD2 matches 10 bases. This TCR came from a human donor with classical Hodgkin lymphoma. The sample here was peripheral blood mononuclear cells (PBMCs), taken before the fourth cycle of nivolumab. The CDR3 DNA sequence: TGTGCCAGCAGCTCCCGGTTGGACTTAGCGGGAGGCCGGGGAGAGACCCAGTACTTC. Amino acid sequence: CASSSRLDLAGGRGETQYF. Full variable domain (outside the CDR3, taken from reference TRBV11-2 and TRBJ2-5): EAGVAQSPRYKIIEKRQSVAFWCNPISGHATLYWYQQILGQGPKLLIQFQNNGVVDDSQLPKDRFSAERLKGVDSTLKIQPAKLEDSAVYLCASSSRLDLAGGRGETQYFGPGTRLLVL.